This T cell receptor beta chain originates from a study of cytomegalovirus exposure and HLA in healthy donors. Study-wide findings and caveats: Some V segments (TRBV6-2 and TRBV6-3 among them) were excluded as indistinguishable. Reportedly, a later analysis found an Asian-associated ancestry cluster had fewer N-insertions than the approximately 700-donor mean. Researchers reported in a later analysis that common viral pathogens appeared linked to several top clusters. With later analysis, a missense DCLRE1C variant became linked to TCR beta V- and J-gene trimming.

Germline-derived CDR1 and CDR2 are SGHTA and FQGNSA. The CDR3 runs to 16 residues. Trimming took 5 bases from V and 8 from J; bases not matched to a gene: 17. PCR primers comprised 60 Vbeta and 13 Jbeta primers. Generated by immunoSEQ multiplex PCR, the TCRdb table keeps only in-frame clones and is missing some. The data contain about 140,000 clones, 70% to 80% of them seen just once; the ten biggest clones take up about 5%. About this clone itself: Its antigen is as yet unknown.

The clonotype was recovered from a male donor in good health and CMV-seronegative. The specimen was PBMCs. This chain joins TRBV7-2 and TRBJ1-2; 7 positions match TRBD1. The CDR3 DNA sequence: TGTGCCAGCAGCGACCGGGACAGACCATTTTTAGTAGGCTACACCTTC. Its protein product is CASSDRDRPFLVGYTF.